The rows below give T cell receptor beta chains drawn from one sample of a study of blood T cell repertoires in COVID-19. Produced via immunoSEQ multiplex PCR; TCRdb's table is partial and in-frame only. The sample includes 90,000 to 130,000 clones, approximately 85% of them seen just once. The sequenced sample consisted of peripheral blood. All receptors derive from a woman aged 55-69 years with acute or convalescent COVID-19. Both conserved end residues are part of each CDR3. Fields, in order: clone size, D gene, V gene, J gene, CDR3 protein, CDR3 DNA. D genes are given only for firm matches. Expanded clones get a size class; other rows say once, few or many, or leave the size out.

clone_size: NA
d_call: NA
v_call: TRBV12-3/TRBV12-4
j_call: TRBJ2-7
cdr3_aa: CASSSQGNEQYF
cdr3_nt: TGTGCCAGCAGTTCCCAGGGGAACGAGCAGTACTTC

clone_size: NA
d_call: NA
v_call: TRBV28
j_call: TRBJ1-2
cdr3_aa: CASTGIGYTF
cdr3_nt: TGTGCCAGCACGGGGATAGGCTACACCTTC

clone_size: few
d_call: NA
v_call: TRBV30
j_call: TRBJ1-6
cdr3_aa: CAWALLLGYSPLHF
cdr3_nt: TGTGCCTGGGCCCTTCTCCTCGGTTATTCACCCCTCCACTTT

clone_size: NA
d_call: TRBD1
v_call: TRBV7-2
j_call: TRBJ2-7
cdr3_aa: CASSSGTGFFEQYF
cdr3_nt: TGTGCCAGCAGCTCCGGGACAGGGTTCTTCGAGCAGTACTTC

clone_size: NA
d_call: NA
v_call: TRBV5-1
j_call: TRBJ1-1
cdr3_aa: CASGITGGYTEAFF
cdr3_nt: TGCGCCAGCGGCATTACGGGGGGATACACTGAAGCTTTCTTT

clone_size: NA
d_call: NA
v_call: TRBV4-3
j_call: TRBJ1-2
cdr3_aa: CASSQDRTTATAANYGYTF
cdr3_nt: TGCGCCAGCAGCCAAGACCGGACGACAGCGACGGCGGCAAACTATGGCTACACCTTC

clone_size: NA
d_call: NA
v_call: TRBV10-3
j_call: TRBJ1-1
cdr3_aa: CAISGRMNTEAFF
cdr3_nt: TGTGCCATCAGTGGGAGGATGAACACTGAAGCTTTCTTT

clone_size: NA
d_call: NA
v_call: TRBV19
j_call: TRBJ2-7
cdr3_aa: CASSPSRQLTTYEQYF
cdr3_nt: TGTGCCAGTAGTCCATCACGACAACTGACGACCTACGAGCAGTACTTC

clone_size: NA
d_call: TRBD1
v_call: TRBV10-3
j_call: TRBJ1-2
cdr3_aa: CAISGQETGRDGYTF
cdr3_nt: TGTGCCATCAGCGGACAGGAAACCGGCCGGGATGGCTACACCTTC

clone_size: NA
d_call: TRBD2
v_call: TRBV7-9
j_call: TRBJ2-1
cdr3_aa: CASSLELAYSYNEQFF
cdr3_nt: TGTGCCAGCAGCTTAGAACTAGCGTACTCCTACAATGAGCAGTTCTTC

clone_size: NA
d_call: NA
v_call: TRBV7-9
j_call: TRBJ2-5
cdr3_aa: CASSSGSSVGKTQYF
cdr3_nt: TGTGCCAGCAGCTCCGGGTCCTCGGTCGGGAAGACCCAGTACTTC

clone_size: NA
d_call: TRBD1
v_call: TRBV7-9
j_call: TRBJ2-3
cdr3_aa: CASTPGATGANTDTQYF
cdr3_nt: TGTGCCAGCACCCCTGGGGCAACAGGGGCCAACACAGATACGCAGTATTTT

clone_size: NA
d_call: NA
v_call: TRBV28
j_call: TRBJ2-2
cdr3_aa: CASSPPNTGELFF
cdr3_nt: TGTGCCAGCAGTCCTCCGAACACCGGGGAGCTGTTTTTT

clone_size: NA
d_call: TRBD2
v_call: TRBV29-1
j_call: TRBJ2-3
cdr3_aa: CSGGGASTDTQYF
cdr3_nt: TGCAGCGGCGGGGGGGCTAGCACAGATACGCAGTATTTT

clone_size: NA
d_call: NA
v_call: TRBV12-3/TRBV12-4
j_call: TRBJ1-1
cdr3_aa: CASMEQGNTEAFF
cdr3_nt: TGTGCCAGCATGGAACAGGGGAACACTGAAGCTTTCTTT

clone_size: NA
d_call: NA
v_call: TRBV30
j_call: TRBJ1-4
cdr3_aa: CASDSRNEKLFF
cdr3_nt: TGTGCCTCAGACAGTCGTAATGAAAAACTGTTTTTT

clone_size: NA
d_call: TRBD1
v_call: TRBV7-2
j_call: TRBJ2-1
cdr3_aa: CASSWETGGWGYNEQFF
cdr3_nt: TGTGCCAGCAGCTGGGAGACAGGGGGGTGGGGCTACAATGAGCAGTTCTTC

clone_size: NA
d_call: NA
v_call: TRBV18
j_call: TRBJ1-2
cdr3_aa: CASSLSPGYGYTF
cdr3_nt: TGTGCCAGCTCACTCAGCCCGGGCTATGGCTACACCTTC

clone_size: NA
d_call: TRBD1
v_call: TRBV5-5
j_call: TRBJ2-5
cdr3_aa: CASSLVTGGYQETQYF
cdr3_nt: TGTGCCAGCAGCTTGGTGACAGGGGGGTACCAAGAGACCCAGTACTTC

clone_size: NA
d_call: NA
v_call: TRBV28
j_call: TRBJ2-3
cdr3_aa: CASSYMGASFKSTDTQYF
cdr3_nt: TGTGCCAGCAGCTACATGGGGGCTAGCTTTAAGAGCACAGATACGCAGTATTTT

clone_size: NA
d_call: TRBD1
v_call: TRBV2
j_call: TRBJ1-2
cdr3_aa: CASTADRGYGYTF
cdr3_nt: TGTGCCAGCACCGCCGACAGGGGCTATGGCTACACCTTC

clone_size: NA
d_call: TRBD1
v_call: TRBV10-3
j_call: TRBJ2-1
cdr3_aa: CAITPGQGVTRSNNEQFF
cdr3_nt: TGTGCCATCACCCCGGGACAGGGCGTAACTAGGTCTAACAATGAGCAGTTCTTC

clone_size: NA
d_call: NA
v_call: TRBV14
j_call: TRBJ2-3
cdr3_aa: CASRRQGTDTQYF
cdr3_nt: TGTGCCAGCAGGAGACAGGGCACAGATACGCAGTATTTT

clone_size: NA
d_call: TRBD1
v_call: TRBV19
j_call: TRBJ2-5
cdr3_aa: CASTPDRGETQYF
cdr3_nt: TGTGCCAGTACCCCGGACAGGGGGGAGACCCAGTACTTC

clone_size: NA
d_call: NA
v_call: TRBV10-3
j_call: TRBJ1-6
cdr3_aa: CAISDQQGIGSPLHF
cdr3_nt: TGTGCCATCAGTGACCAACAGGGAATCGGGTCACCCCTCCACTTT